This TCR beta chain was captured in a study of molecular identifiers for immune sequencing clone quantification. Naive CD8 T cells underwent sorting with the CD8+CD4-CCR7+CD45RA+ definition. With regard to this clonotype: Being one base from a much bigger clone, this may be a read error.

The CDR3 length is 13 residues. Germline values: CDR1 MGHDK, CDR2 SYGVNS. TCRdb ran MiXCR on the PCR reads and lists one entry per CDR3 protein. In the table there are approximately 320,000 distinct CDR3 sequences, roughly 24% of which are singletons. The receptor's source is a human donor in good health. Some libraries in this study had Jurkat cell RNA spiked in. The source material was naive CD8+ T cells from blood, with Jurkat cell RNA spiked in. Subset reported: FACS-sorted CD8+CD4-CCR7+CD45RA+ naive T cells. This chain connects TRBV25-1 to TRBJ1-6; 7 nucleotides agree with TRBD1. The CDR3 DNA is TGTGCCGGCAGTTTTACAGGGGATTCACCCCTCCACTTT. Its translation: CAGSFTGDSPLHF.